The TCR beta chain described here comes from a study of cytomegalovirus exposure and HLA in healthy donors. Study results and limitations: As was reported, the HLA-A and HLA-B alleles of most subjects were accurately predicted from TCR beta sequences. Cytomegalovirus association was assigned to some 160 TCR beta chains. Most TCR sequences were seen very rarely across donors, but some public TCRs occurred in many.

Primers included in the PCR were 60 Vbeta and 13 Jbeta primers. Sequencing used immunoSEQ multiplex PCR; TCRdb keeps in-frame clones, though not all of them. This repertoire shows about 84,000 clones, around three fifths found once; its top ten account for about 15%. In its sample, this clone was seen once. Its antigen is as yet unknown. Trimming took off 3 bases at V and 2 bases at J, with 13 bases between the two ends. The CDR3 spans 15 residues. Germline CDR1 reads SSHAT; CDR2 reads FNYEAQ (reference sequence). The source of this sequence is a woman aged 40 to 55 in good health and CMV-seropositive. The gene calls are TRBV7-7 and TRBJ2-5; D perhaps matches TRBD2 (6 bases). The specimen sequenced was PBMCs. In nucleotides, the CDR3 is TGTGCCAGCAGCTTGGCGGGACCACTTCAAGAGACCCAGTACTTC. It yields the protein CASSLAGPLQETQYF.